The source of this T cell receptor beta chain is a study of human versus mouse CDR3 diversity and MHC coevolution. Study in general: Each sample yielded about 0.6 x 10^7 to 1.6 x 10^7 valid reads.

With V trimmed by 0 bases and J by 1 base, 2 bases remained unmatched. The CDR3 sequence is 15 residues long. Germline lookup yields CDR1 MNHEY and CDR2 SVGAGI. With regard to this clone: What it binds is not known.

Regarding the study as a whole: Humans had the largest estimated TCR beta repertoire, 1.5 million to 2 million clonotypes. In humans, T-cell selection involved about 6 MHC II alleles. Mice had fewer CDR3 deletions and insertions than humans on average.

Only in-frame clones appear in the TCRdb table, and some are missing; sequencing was by immunoSEQ multiplex PCR. The sample includes about 80,000 clones, about 94% of them seen just once. The receptor was derived from a person aged 30-69 years in good health. The sequenced material came from naive CD4+ T cells from blood. Regarding subset: CD45RO-negative CD62L-positive naive CD4 T cells. The chain links TRBV6-5 to TRBJ1-1; 7 bases map to TRBD1. The CDR3 bases are TGTGCCAGCAGTTACTCGAGGACAGGGAACACTGAAGCTTTCTTT. It is translated as CASSYSRTGNTEAFF.